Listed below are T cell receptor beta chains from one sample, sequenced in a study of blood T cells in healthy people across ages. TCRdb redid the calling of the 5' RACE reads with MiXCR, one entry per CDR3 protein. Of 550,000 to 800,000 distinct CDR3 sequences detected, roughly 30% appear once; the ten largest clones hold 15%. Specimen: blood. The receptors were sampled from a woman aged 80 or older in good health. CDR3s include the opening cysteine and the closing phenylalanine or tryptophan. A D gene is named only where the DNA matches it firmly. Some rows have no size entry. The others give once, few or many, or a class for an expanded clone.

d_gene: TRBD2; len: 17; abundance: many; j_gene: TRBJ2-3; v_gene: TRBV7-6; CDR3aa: CASSLGRLAGGEDTQYF; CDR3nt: TGTGCCAGCAGCTTAGGGAGACTAGCGGGGGGTGAAGATACGCAGTATTTT
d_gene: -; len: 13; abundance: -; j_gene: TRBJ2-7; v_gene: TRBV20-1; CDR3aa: CSAIGDSSIEQYF; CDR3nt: TGCAGTGCTATCGGGGACTCGTCTATTGAGCAGTACTTC
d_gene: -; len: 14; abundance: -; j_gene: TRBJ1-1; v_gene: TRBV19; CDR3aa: CASSTHTGSAEAFF; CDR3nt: TGTGCCAGTAGTACCCATACAGGTAGCGCTGAAGCTTTCTTT
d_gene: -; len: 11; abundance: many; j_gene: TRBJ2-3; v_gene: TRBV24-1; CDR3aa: CATSDLDTQYF; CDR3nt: TGTGCCACCAGTGATTTGGATACGCAGTATTTT
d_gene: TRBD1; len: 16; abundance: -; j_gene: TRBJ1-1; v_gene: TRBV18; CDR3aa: CASSPDWDRLNTEAFF; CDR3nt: TGTGCCAGCTCACCTGATTGGGACAGGTTGAACACTGAAGCTTTCTTT
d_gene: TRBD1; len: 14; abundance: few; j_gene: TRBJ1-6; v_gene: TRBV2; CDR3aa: CASNQGQGLTPLHF; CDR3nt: TGTGCCAGCAACCAGGGACAGGGTCTGACACCCCTCCACTTT
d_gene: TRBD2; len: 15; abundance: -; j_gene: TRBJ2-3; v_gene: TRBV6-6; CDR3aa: CASTSSGGTTDTQYF; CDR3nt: TGTGCCAGCACTTCGAGCGGGGGGACCACAGATACGCAGTATTTT
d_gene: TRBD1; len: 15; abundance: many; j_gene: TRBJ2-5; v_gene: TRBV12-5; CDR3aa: CASGLGRDRQETQYF; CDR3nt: TGTGCTAGTGGTTTGGGCCGGGACAGACAAGAGACCCAGTACTTC
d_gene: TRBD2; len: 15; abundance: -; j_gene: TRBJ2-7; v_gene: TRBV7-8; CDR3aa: CASSLEALAGNKQYF; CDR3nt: TGTGCCAGCAGCTTAGAGGCTCTAGCGGGGAATAAGCAGTACTTC
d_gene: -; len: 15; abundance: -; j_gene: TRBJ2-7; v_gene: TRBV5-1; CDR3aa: CASSLGSPATYEQYF; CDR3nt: TGCGCCAGCAGTTTGGGATCTCCAGCCACCTACGAGCAGTACTTC
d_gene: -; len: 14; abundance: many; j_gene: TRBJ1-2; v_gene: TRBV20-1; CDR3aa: CSARERTANYGYTF; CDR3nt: TGCAGTGCTAGAGAACGGACGGCTAACTATGGCTACACCTTC
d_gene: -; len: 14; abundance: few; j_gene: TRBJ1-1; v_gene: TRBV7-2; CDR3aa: CASSLDGGTPEAFF; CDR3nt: TGTGCCAGCAGCTTAGATGGGGGGACCCCTGAAGCTTTCTTT